Below, 10 T cell receptor beta chains from the same sample are listed, as sequenced in a study of vaccination effects on CD4 cells after COVID-19. Generated by immunoSEQ multiplex PCR, the TCRdb table keeps only in-frame clones and is missing some. The sample lists over 45,000 clones, roughly two thirds occurring once. With the ViraFEST assay, the study expanded antigen-specific CD4+ T cells using viral peptide pools, then sequenced them. Scientists isolated CD4+ T cells after a roughly 10-day culture period ended. Recipients of the vaccine had no prior SARS-CoV-2 infection and negative nucleocapsid antibodies. Their antigen targets remain unknown. Specimen: CD4+ T cells from PBMCs cultured with SARS-CoV-2 spike peptides, collected before COVID-19 vaccination. The source is a human donor who received a COVID-19 vaccine.

The chain is built from TRBV2 and TRBJ2-1; D is undetermined. The CDR3 is 16 residues long. V was cut by 2 bases and J by 3 bases, with 14 bases left in between. CDR1 and CDR2 (germline): SNHLY, FYNNEI. CDR3 amino acids: CASSERVRKGYNEQFF. The CDR3, as DNA: TGTGCCAGCAGTGAAAGGGTGCGGAAGGGCTACAATGAGCAGTTCTTC.

The rearrangement joins TRBV18 to TRBJ1-5, with D possibly matching TRBD1 (5 bases). Per the germline V gene, CDR1 is KGHSH and CDR2 is LQKENI. The CDR3 runs 18 residues. Trimming took 4 bases from V and 3 from J, leaving 22 bases between them. This CDR3 is CASSLPRRQGVVNQPQHF. In nucleotides, the CDR3 is TGTGCCAGCTCACTTCCGAGGCGGCAGGGCGTCGTCAATCAGCCCCAGCATTTT.

The rearrangement joins TRBV2 to TRBJ2-1, with D perhaps given as TRBD1 or TRBD2 (5 bases each). Trimming left V 7 bases short and J 8 bases short, with 15 bases between. This CDR3 region has 13 residues. CDR1 is SNHLY, CDR2 FYNNEI, per germline. The CDR3 DNA reads as TGTGCCAGCACAAGGGACCCCCGGGATGAGCAGTTCTTC. As protein: CASTRDPRDEQFF.

This rearrangement joins TRBV14 to TRBJ1-2; D gene unclear. The CDR3 runs 16 residues. V was cut by 1 base and J by 1 base, with 13 bases left in between. Germline loops: CDR1 SGHDN, CDR2 FVKESK. DNA for the CDR3: TGTGCCAGCAGCCAAGGTGTAGTGGGCCTTAACTATGGCTACACCTTC. As protein: CASSQGVVGLNYGYTF.

In DNA, the CDR3 is TGTGCCAGCGCCCAGCGGGGGGTCGCAGATACGCAGTATTTT. Its protein product is CASAQRGVADTQYF. This sequence joins TRBV2 and TRBJ2-3; 9 nucleotides line up with TRBD2. CDR1 is SNHLY, CDR2 FYNNEI, per germline. The CDR3 has 14 residues. V dropped 8 bases and J dropped 4; count of bases not matched to a gene: 7.

V usage is TRBV12-3 or TRBV12-4 and J usage is TRBJ2-5; D might be TRBD1 (5 bases). The CDR3 length is 13 residues. V was pared by 4 bases and J by 2 bases, with 8 bases between. CDR3 amino acids: CASSSGIQETQYF. The CDR3 coding sequence is TGTGCCAGCAGTTCAGGGATTCAAGAGACCCAGTACTTC.

This chain joins TRBV2 and TRBJ1-1; D is uncertain. The CDR3 covers 13 residues. The ends were cut back, 1 base at V and 4 bases at J, with 7 bases in the middle. Germline V gives CDR1 SNHLY, CDR2 FYNNEI. CDR3 nucleotide sequence: TGTGCCAGCAGTGAAGTAGGGAGCACTGAAGCTTTCTTT. Translating it yields CASSEVGSTEAFF.

The J gene is TRBJ1-1, the V gene TRBV30; D call uncertain. The CDR3 is 13 amino acids. V was pared by 3 bases and J by 1 base, with 9 bases between. Germline CDR1 reads GTSNPN; CDR2 reads SVGIG (reference sequence). The CDR3 coding sequence is TGTGCCTGGAGAAGAAGCTGGAACACTGAAGCTTTCTTT. It yields the protein CAWRRSWNTEAFF.

The rearrangement uses TRBV7-9 and TRBJ2-1; 11 bases are shared with TRBD1. This CDR3 contains 16 residues. V was clipped by 5 bases and J by 6 bases; unmatched bases: 9. The V gene's germline CDR1 is SEHNR and CDR2 FQNEAQ (reference sequence). This CDR3 is CASSPWTGGSGNEQFF. The CDR3, as DNA: TGTGCCAGCAGCCCCTGGACAGGGGGCTCTGGCAATGAGCAGTTCTTC. The variable domain in full, with the rest retrieved from reference TRBV7-9 and TRBJ2-1, is DTGVSQNPRHKITKRGQNVTFRCDPISEHNRLYWYRQTLGQGPEFLTYFQNEAQLEKSRLLSDRFSAERPKGSFSTLEIQRTEQGDSAMYLCASSPWTGGSGNEQFFGPGTRLTVL.

This clone was picked up one time. CDR3 protein: CSVEMGSHEQYF. The CDR3 region has the DNA TGCAGCGTTGAGATGGGGTCCCACGAGCAGTACTTC. The J gene is TRBJ2-7, the V gene TRBV29-1; no clear D. Trimming stripped 3 bases from V and 5 bases from J, with 11 bases between. This CDR3 has 12 amino acids. The germline V gene encodes CDR1 SQVTM and CDR2 ANQGSEA.